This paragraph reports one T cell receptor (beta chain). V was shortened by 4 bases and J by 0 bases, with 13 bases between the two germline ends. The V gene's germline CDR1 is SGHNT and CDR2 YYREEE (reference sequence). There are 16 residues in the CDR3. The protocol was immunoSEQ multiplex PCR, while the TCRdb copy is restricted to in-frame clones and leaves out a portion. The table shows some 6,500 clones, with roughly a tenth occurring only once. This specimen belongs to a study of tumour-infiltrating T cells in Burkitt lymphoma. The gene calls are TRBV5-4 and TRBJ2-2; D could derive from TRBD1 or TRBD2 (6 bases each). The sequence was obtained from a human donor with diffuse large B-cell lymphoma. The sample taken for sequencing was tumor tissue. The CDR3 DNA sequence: TGTGCCAGCAGCCGTCGGGGGCCCGCGAACACCGGGGAGCTGTTTTTT. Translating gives CASSRRGPANTGELFF.